Reported below is one T cell receptor beta chain. The data were taken from a study of beta chain features in type 1 diabetes. The ends lost 2 bases at V and 5 bases at J; junction bases unmatched: 7. CDR3 length: 15 amino acids. The study reverse transcribed the entire isolated RNA, so it sequenced expressed TCRB transcripts. The assay was immunoSEQ multiplex PCR, and TCRdb's table has in-frame clones only and misses some. The data contain hundreds of thousands of clones, approximately 30% of them seen just once; the ten biggest clones take up 0.065%. The genes are TRBV23-1 and TRBJ2-5, with 8 positions matching TRBD1. TRBV23-1 is marked as an open reading frame, function uncertain. Material for sequencing was naive CD4+ T cells from blood. This sequence was found in a man aged 18 to 35 in good health. The CDR3 coding sequence is TGCGCCAGCAGTCAACTAACAGGGGGTCCCGAGACCCAGTACTTC. Its protein product is CASSQLTGGPETQYF.